These 2 T cell receptor beta chains came from one sample sequenced in a study of control samples from healthy donors and cancer patients. Sequenced by immunoSEQ multiplex PCR; TCRdb stores in-frame clones only, minus some. The sample holds 130,000 to 150,000 clones, 90% to 95% seen once. The sample comprised PBMCs. These receptors all stem from a man aged 55-75 years with colorectal cancer.

This chain joins TRBV2 and TRBJ2-7, with D possibly matching TRBD1 (6 bases). This CDR3 comprises 16 residues. Germline V gene lookup returns CDR1 SNHLY and CDR2 FYNNEI. V lost 5 bases, J lost 2 bases, and 19 bases lay in between. CDR3 sequence (DNA): TGTGCCAGCAGTAACGACAGGCCTCTACGTACCTACGAGCAGTACTTC. Its protein product is CASSNDRPLRTYEQYF.

The chain links TRBV29-1 to TRBJ1-2; D gene ambiguous. This CDR3 has 11 amino acids. The V gene lost 5 bases and the J gene lost 2 bases, with 6 bases spanning the gap. CDR1 is SQVTM, CDR2 ANQGSEA, per germline. In nucleotides, the CDR3 is TGCAGCGTTTTTGGCAACTATGGCTACACCTTC. It translates to CSVFGNYGYTF. Full variable domain (rest looked up from reference TRBV29-1 and TRBJ1-2): SAVISQKPSRDICQRGTSLTIQCQVDSQVTMMFWYRQQPGQSLTLIATANQGSEATYESGFVIDKFPISRPNLTFSTLTVSNMSPEDSSIYLCSVFGNYGYTFGSGTRLTVV.